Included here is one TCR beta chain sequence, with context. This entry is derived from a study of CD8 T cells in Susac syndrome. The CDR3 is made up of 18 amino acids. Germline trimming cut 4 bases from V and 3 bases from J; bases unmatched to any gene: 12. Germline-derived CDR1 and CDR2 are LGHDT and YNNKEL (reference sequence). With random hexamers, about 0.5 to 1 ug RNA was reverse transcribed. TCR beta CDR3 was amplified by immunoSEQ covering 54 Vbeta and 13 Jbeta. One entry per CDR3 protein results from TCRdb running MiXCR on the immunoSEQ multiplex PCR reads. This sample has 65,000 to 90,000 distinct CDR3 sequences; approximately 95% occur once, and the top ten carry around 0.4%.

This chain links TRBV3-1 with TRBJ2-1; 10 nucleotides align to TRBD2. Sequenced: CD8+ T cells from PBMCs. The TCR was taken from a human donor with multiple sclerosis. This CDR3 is CASSPMTSRLAGYNEQFF. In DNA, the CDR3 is TGTGCCAGCAGCCCCATGACCTCTCGACTAGCGGGCTACAATGAGCAGTTCTTC.